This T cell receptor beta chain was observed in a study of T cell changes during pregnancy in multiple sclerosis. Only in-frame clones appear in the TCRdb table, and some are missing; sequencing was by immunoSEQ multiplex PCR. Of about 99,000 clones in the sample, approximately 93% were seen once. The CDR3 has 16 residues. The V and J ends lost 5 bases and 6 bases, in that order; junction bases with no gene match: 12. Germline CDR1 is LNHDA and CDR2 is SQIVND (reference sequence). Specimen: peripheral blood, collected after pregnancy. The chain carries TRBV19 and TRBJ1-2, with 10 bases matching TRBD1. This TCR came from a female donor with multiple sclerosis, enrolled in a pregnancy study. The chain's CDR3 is CASSPQGQGTGDGYTF. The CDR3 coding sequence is TGTGCCAGTAGTCCCCAGGGACAGGGGACGGGCGATGGCTACACCTTC.